This T cell receptor beta chain originates from a study of liver allograft versus peripheral blood T cells. On the study more broadly: The study compared liver allograft T cell receptor repertoires against peripheral blood repertoires of liver transplant recipients. Study results and caveats: Repertoires found inside liver allografts reportedly differed from T cell receptor repertoires in peripheral blood.

Turning to this clonotype: Its antigen is as yet unknown.

Between the trimmed V and J ends, which lost 3 bases and 2 bases, there was a span of 15 bases. The CDR3 is 15 amino acids. The germline V gene has CDR1 DFQATT and CDR2 SNEGSKA (reference sequence). TCRdb re-called the reads with MiXCR, one entry per CDR3 protein. The sample includes roughly 10,000 distinct CDR3 sequences, 15% to 20% of them seen just once. The gene calls are TRBV20-1 and TRBJ2-3; D is undetermined. The clonotype originates from a human patient who had a liver transplant. The T cells may partly be graft donor cells. Here the CDR3 DNA reads TGCAGTGCTAGTGCCCCTTCGTCCCTCACAGATACGCAGTATTTT. Its protein product is CSASAPSSLTDTQYF.